A selection of T cell receptor beta chains follows, all from one sample in a study of immune evolution from preneoplasia to lung adenocarcinoma. Generated by immunoSEQ multiplex PCR, the TCRdb table keeps only in-frame clones and is missing some. The data hold thousands of clones, with 60% to 85% observed a single time. The sequenced material came from FFPE adjacent normal lung tissue. The receptors come from a donor at least 70 years old with lung adenocarcinoma. Both conserved end residues are part of each CDR3. A D gene is named only where the DNA matches it firmly. Clone size is not always given. Where it is, it says once, few, many or a class for expanded clones.

clone_size j_call d_call v_call cdr3_nt cdr3_aa
NA TRBJ1-3 TRBD1 TRBV19 TGTGCCAGTAGTCTGAGGACAGGGAGAGCCCTAAACACCATATATTTT CASSLRTGRALNTIYF
large TRBJ2-7 NA TRBV5-5 TGTGCCAGCAGCTTGGAGAGCCCGGACGAGCAGTACTTC CASSLESPDEQYF
NA TRBJ2-1 NA TRBV19 TGTGCCAGTAGATCTTCACCCAGCTCCTACAATGAGCAGTTCTTC CASRSSPSSYNEQFF
NA TRBJ1-1 NA TRBV19 TGTGCCAGTAGTATTGTGTCAGAGAACACTGAAGCTTTCTTT CASSIVSENTEAFF
NA TRBJ2-1 TRBD1 TRBV13 TGTGCCAGCAGCCCCCAAGGACAGGGCGTTACAAATGAGCAGTTCTTC CASSPQGQGVTNEQFF
NA TRBJ2-3 TRBD2 TRBV7-3 TGTGCCAGCAGCCTGCAGACTAGCGGGCTGGATACGCAGTATTTT CASSLQTSGLDTQYF
NA TRBJ2-1 NA TRBV27 TGTGCCAGCAGTGGAACCTACAATGAGCAGTTCTTC CASSGTYNEQFF
NA TRBJ2-3 TRBD2 TRBV7-2 TGTGCCAGCAGCTTTTCGGGGGGAAAGGCAGATACGCAGTATTTT CASSFSGGKADTQYF
NA TRBJ2-7 TRBD2 TRBV30 TGTGCCTGGGGGACTAGCGGGAGCTACGAGCAGTACTTC CAWGTSGSYEQYF
NA TRBJ2-1 NA TRBV11-3 TGTGCCAGCAGCTTAGCCCCCTCGTTGGGTGGATCCTACAATGAGCAGTTCTTC CASSLAPSLGGSYNEQFF
few TRBJ2-7 NA TRBV19 TGTGCCAGTAGTATGAGTGCGGGACCCTACGAGCAGTACTTC CASSMSAGPYEQYF
few TRBJ2-2 NA TRBV7-9 TGTGCCAGCAGCTTACCAGGGCGGATGAACACCGGGGAGCTGTTTTTT CASSLPGRMNTGELFF
NA TRBJ2-4 NA TRBV5-1 TGCGCCAGCAGCTTGGGCGCGGCTGAGGGGAACATTCAGTACTTC CASSLGAAEGNIQYF
NA TRBJ2-7 NA TRBV2 TGTGCCAGCAGTCACACAACGTCGAGCTCCTACGAGCAGTACTTC CASSHTTSSSYEQYF
NA TRBJ2-1 TRBD2 TRBV30 TGTGCCTGGAGTCCCGGGACTAGCGGGAGAAATGAGCAGTTCTTC CAWSPGTSGRNEQFF
NA TRBJ2-7 NA TRBV10-3 TGTGCCATCAGTGAGGGTCGAGAGCAGTACTTC CAISEGREQYF
NA TRBJ2-1 TRBD2 TRBV5-1 TGCGCCAGCAGCCCCGGACTAGCGGGAGGAAATGAGCAGTTCTTC CASSPGLAGGNEQFF
NA TRBJ2-3 NA TRBV5-6 TGTGCCAGCAGCTTGCCGGGGGCTAGCACAGATACGCAGTATTTT CASSLPGASTDTQYF
NA TRBJ2-7 NA TRBV10-2 TGCGCCAGCAGTGAGTTCACCTACGAGCAGTACTTC CASSEFTYEQYF
NA TRBJ1-5 NA TRBV30 TGTGCCTGGAGTGTCAGGGAAAATCAGCCCCAGCATTTT CAWSVRENQPQHF
NA TRBJ2-2 NA TRBV6-1 TGTGCCAGCAGCGATTCGAGTGCCGGGGAGCTGTTTTTT CASSDSSAGELFF
NA TRBJ2-1 NA TRBV7-8 TGTGCCAGCAGCCCTCCGGGACGGAACTCCTACAATGAGCAGTTCTTC CASSPPGRNSYNEQFF
NA TRBJ2-2 NA TRBV5-1 TGCGCCAGCAGCTTGGCCTTGGCATACACCGGGGAGCTGTTTTTT CASSLALAYTGELFF
NA TRBJ2-2 NA TRBV5-4 TGTGCCAGCAGCTTGGAACTAGCCACCGGGGAGCTGTTTTTT CASSLELATGELFF
few TRBJ2-1 TRBD2 TRBV11-3 TGTGCCAGCAGCTCCCGGGGAGGGAAAAAGGAGCAGTTCTTC CASSSRGGKKEQFF
once TRBJ2-1 NA TRBV7-3 TGTGCCAGCAGCTTAATGGGCGGGCTCGGGCACAATGAGCAGTTCTTC CASSLMGGLGHNEQFF
NA TRBJ1-5 NA TRBV29-1 TGCAGCGTTCGAGACAATATGAATCAGCCCCAGCATTTT CSVRDNMNQPQHF
NA TRBJ2-1 TRBD2 TRBV11-2 TGTGCCAGCAGCCCCCAGGCTAGCGGGAATCAGTTCTTC CASSPQASGNQFF
NA TRBJ2-6 NA TRBV7-6 TGTGCCAGCAGCGACACCGCGAACAGCGGAACCTCTGGGGCCAACGTCCTGACTTTC CASSDTANSGTSGANVLTF
NA TRBJ2-2 TRBD2 TRBV7-9 TGTGCCAGCAGCTTCTTTTCGGGGGGAGCTACCGGGGAGCTGTTTTTT CASSFFSGGATGELFF
large TRBJ2-7 NA TRBV5-5 TGTGCCAGCAGCTTGGGGCCTCACTCCTACGAGCAGTACTTC CASSLGPHSYEQYF
NA TRBJ1-2 NA TRBV11-2 TGTGCCAGCAGCTTAGTGGACAGAAACTATGGCTACACCTTC CASSLVDRNYGYTF
NA TRBJ1-1 NA TRBV2 TGTGCCAGCACCCCGGTGGTTAACACTGAAGCTTTCTTT CASTPVVNTEAFF
NA TRBJ2-2 NA TRBV7-9 TGTGCCAGCAGCTTAATGGGGGCCGGGGAGCTGTTTTTT CASSLMGAGELFF
NA TRBJ2-7 NA TRBV14 TGTGCCAGCAGCCAAGTAACGGGGCAGCAGTACTTC CASSQVTGQQYF
NA TRBJ2-3 NA TRBV19 TGTGCCAGTAGTTCTCTGGGTAGCACAGATACGCAGTATTTT CASSSLGSTDTQYF
once TRBJ1-2 TRBD1 TRBV5-6 TGTGCCAGCAGCTTGGGACAGGGGTTCGGTGGCTACACCTTC CASSLGQGFGGYTF
NA TRBJ2-7 TRBD2 TRBV11-3 TGTGCCAGCAGCCCCGGGGGGGGCGCTTACGAGCAGTACTTC CASSPGGGAYEQYF
NA TRBJ2-1 TRBD2 TRBV4-2 TGTGCCAGCAGCCAAGTTGCGGGAGCCGGAATGGGAGGTGAGCAGTTCTTC CASSQVAGAGMGGEQFF
few TRBJ2-6 NA TRBV29-1 TGCAGCGTTGCCGGGTCCGGGGCCAACGTCCTGACTTTC CSVAGSGANVLTF
NA TRBJ2-7 NA TRBV5-1 TGCGCCAGCAGCTTGGGGGCCTCCTACGAGCAGTACTTC CASSLGASYEQYF
NA TRBJ1-1 NA TRBV30 TGTGCCTGGAGTGTACGGGATGGGGCAAGGGCTTTCTTT CAWSVRDGARAFF
NA TRBJ2-7 TRBD2 TRBV9 TGTGCCAGCAGCCCAGGGACTAGCGGGGCCTACGAGCAGTACTTC CASSPGTSGAYEQYF
NA TRBJ1-4 NA TRBV30 TGTGCCTGGAGCAGTGGGTCAGCCGATGAAAAACTGTTTTTT CAWSSGSADEKLFF
NA TRBJ2-7 TRBD1 TRBV5-1 TGCGCCAGCAGCGGAAGGACAGGGGAGTACTACGAGCAGTACTTC CASSGRTGEYYEQYF
few TRBJ2-5 TRBD1 TRBV7-9 TGTGCCAGCAGGGCTACAGGGGCGGAGACCCAGTACTTC CASRATGAETQYF
NA TRBJ2-1 TRBD2 TRBV19 TGTGCCAGTAGTATAATCGCTAGCGGGGCCTACAATGAGCAGTTCTTC CASSIIASGAYNEQFF
NA TRBJ1-4 NA TRBV14 TGTGCCAGCAGCCCGAGAGCAACTAATGAAAAACTGTTTTTT CASSPRATNEKLFF
NA TRBJ2-7 NA TRBV29-1 TGCAGCGTTTCGGGGGGCGGTTCCTACGAGCAGTACTTC CSVSGGGSYEQYF
NA TRBJ2-7 TRBD1 TRBV5-1 TGCGCCAGCAGCAGGACCTTAACAGGGGTTGGCTACGAGCAGTACTTC CASSRTLTGVGYEQYF
few TRBJ1-2 NA TRBV9 TGTGCCAGCAGCGTAGTAGGGTCTAATGGCTACACCTTC CASSVVGSNGYTF
NA TRBJ1-2 NA TRBV7-3 TGTGCCAGCAGCCCAGGACCGACGGTTTATGGCTACACCTTC CASSPGPTVYGYTF
NA TRBJ2-2 NA TRBV30 TGTGCCTGGACGGGAAACACCGGGGAGCTGTTTTTT CAWTGNTGELFF
NA TRBJ2-7 TRBD2 TRBV10-3 TGTGCCATCAGTGAGTCCTCGGGAGGGTACGAGCAGTACTTC CAISESSGGYEQYF
NA TRBJ2-3 TRBD2 TRBV2 TGTGCCAGCAGGGCGGGAGATCAGGGCACAGATACGCAGTATTTT CASRAGDQGTDTQYF
NA TRBJ2-7 TRBD1 TRBV6-5 TGTGCCAGCAGCGGGACAGGGGGTGGCGAGCAGTACTTC CASSGTGGGEQYF
NA TRBJ2-1 TRBD2 TRBV6-1 TGTGCCAGCAGTGAACGCGGGGGATGGGGAGCATTTGGCTCCTACAATGAGCAGTTCTTC CASSERGGWGAFGSYNEQFF
NA TRBJ2-7 TRBD2 TRBV28 TGTGCCAGCAGTCTTCCTAGCGGGAGGACCTACGAGCAGTACTTC CASSLPSGRTYEQYF